The clone carrying this T cell receptor (beta chain) was picked up a small number of times. The record originates from a study of cytomegalovirus exposure and HLA in healthy donors. The V gene's germline CDR1 is MGHDK and CDR2 SYGVNS. The CDR3 is made up of 16 amino acids. The V gene lost 1 base and the J gene lost 2 bases, with 13 bases spanning the gap. PCR primers comprised 60 Vbeta and 13 Jbeta primers. TCRdb's table, derived via immunoSEQ multiplex PCR, lists solely in-frame clones and lacks some. The sample lists around 250,000 clones, approximately 81% occurring once. The chain joins TRBV25-1 to TRBJ2-3; TRBD1 might be the D (5 bases). The TCR originated in a woman aged 60-75 years in good health and CMV-seropositive. Sequencing was done on a sample of PBMCs. CDR3 sequence: CASSEWSGRDTDTQYF. CDR3 nucleotide sequence: TGTGCCAGCAGTGAATGGTCAGGGCGCGACACAGATACGCAGTATTTT.